Shown below are 27 T cell receptor beta chains from a single sample sequenced in a study of tumor-infiltrating lymphocytes in primary liver carcinoma. Using a constant-region primer together with ProtoScript II reverse transcriptase, TCR beta cDNA was made from 500 ng of total RNA. Construction of TCR beta libraries relied on three successive nested multiplex PCR rounds employing slightly modified ARM-PCR. Amplification in the first two PCR rounds was performed using TRBV1-TRBV30 forward primers and a C-beta reverse primer for roughly 9 cycles each. TCRdb re-called the multiplex PCR reads with MiXCR, one entry per CDR3 protein. This sample yields about 120,000 distinct CDR3 sequences, of which 55% to 70% are seen a single time; roughly 7.3% belongs to the top ten. Without any cell sorting, about 20-31 mg of bulk tissue yielded co-extracted RNA and DNA. The sample was tumor-adjacent normal liver tissue. The origin of the receptors is a woman aged 60-75 years with primary liver carcinoma and hepatitis B virus infection.

Remarks on this clonotype: This likely comes from a read error, as the CDR3 has no conserved phenylalanine or tryptophan at its end. The CDR3 region has the DNA TGTGCCAGCAGTTTTAGTCGACAGGGTGGGCACTATGGCTACACCTCC. Translation: CASSFSRQGGHYGYTS. The chain is built from TRBV6-6 and TRBJ1-2; TRBD1 agrees at 7 bases. Germline V CDR1 and CDR2: MNHNY, SVGAGI (reference sequence). The CDR3 is made up of 16 amino acids. J was trimmed by 3 bases and V by 4 bases; bases with no gene match: 11.

Of note for this clonotype: The junction and the germline gene differ at one end; a read error may be behind it. The chain is built from TRBV11-2 and TRBJ2-5; either TRBD1 or TRBD2 may supply D (5 bases each). Germline V lookup: CDR1 SGHAT, CDR2 FQNNGV. CDR3 length: 13 residues. The CDR3 region has the DNA TGTACCAGCAGCCGGGGCAGGGAAGAGACCCAGTACTTC. Translated, it gives CTSSRGREETQYF. The variable domain in full, completed from reference TRBV11-2 and TRBJ2-5, reads EAGVAQSPRYKIIEKRQSVAFWCNPISGHATLYWYQQILGQGPKLLIQFQNNGVVDDSQLPKDRFSAERLKGVDSTLKIQPAKLEDSAVYLCTSSRGREETQYFGPGTRLLVL.

As regards this clonotype: This CDR3 fails to terminate in the conserved phenylalanine or tryptophan, so it likely reflects a read error. The J gene is TRBJ2-7, the V gene TRBV7-9; 7 positions agree with TRBD1. The germline gives CDR1 SEHNR, CDR2 FQNEAQ (reference sequence). The CDR3 runs 15 residues. The CDR3 protein is CAISSNRGTGYEQYL. CDR3 in DNA: TGTGCCATCAGCTCGAACAGGGGAACGGGGTACGAGCAGTACTTA.

Comment on this clonotype: A much larger clone is a single base away; this may be a read error. The chain combines TRBV28 with TRBJ1-5, with no clear D. The CDR3 is made up of 15 amino acids. Germline CDR1 and CDR2: MDHEN and SYDVKM. CDR3 coding DNA: TGTGCCGGCAGTTTACTTTGGACGGACAATCAGCCCCAGCATTTT. Translation: CAGSLLWTDNQPQHF. The full variable domain, with the rest looked up from reference TRBV28 and TRBJ1-5, is DVKVTQSSRYLVKRTGEKVFLECVQDMDHENMFWYRQDPGLGLRLIYFSYDVKMKEKGDIPEGYSVSREKKERFSLILESASTNQTSMYLCAGSLLWTDNQPQHFGDGTRLSIL.

Notes on this clonotype: Lacking the conserved final phenylalanine or tryptophan, this CDR3 likely reflects a read error. The chain links TRBV11-2 to TRBJ2-3, with D possibly being TRBD1 (5 bases). This CDR3 has 14 residues. Germline lookup yields CDR1 SGHAT and CDR2 FQNNGV. CDR3 residues: CARSWGASTDTQYL. The DNA of the CDR3 is TGTGCCAGGAGCTGGGGCGCTAGCACAGATACGCAGTATCTT.

Concerning this clonotype: This may come from a read error, since a much larger clone is one base off. The V gene is TRBV21-1, the J gene TRBJ2-4; TRBD2, the table's D call, was not compared with the DNA. TRBV21-1 is a documented pseudogene. This CDR3 has 17 amino acids. The CDR3 reads CASRQGISPSTKNIQYF. DNA of the CDR3: TGTGCCAGCCGGCAGGGAATAAGCCCCAGTACCAAAAACATTCAGTACTTC.

Comments on this clonotype: A junction boundary mismatches the germline segment, possibly from a read error. This chain connects TRBV29-1 to TRBJ2-3; possibly TRBD2 for D (6 bases). The CDR3 length is 18 residues. Germline-derived CDR1 and CDR2 are SQVTM and ANQGSEA. CDR3 in amino acids: CSVEALGGVGVSTDTQYF. CDR3 nucleotide sequence: TGCAGCGTCGAAGCGTTGGGCGGGGTGGGGGTTAGCACCGATACGCAGTATTTT.

As for this clonotype: A much larger clone differs by one base, so this may be a read error. V usage is TRBV28 and J usage is TRBJ2-1, with 8 bases aligning to TRBD1. Germline V gives CDR1 MDHEN, CDR2 SYDVKM. The CDR3 runs to 16 residues. CDR3 protein: CASIDSGGGSYNKQFF. CDR3 in DNA: TGTGCCAGCATCGACTCAGGGGGCGGCTCCTACAATAAGCAGTTCTTC.

On this clonotype itself: Its ends do not fully match the called genes, so a read error is possible. This sequence joins TRBV4-1 and TRBJ2-1; 8 bases line up with TRBD1. The CDR3 runs to 16 residues. The germline gives CDR1 MGHRA, CDR2 YSYEKL. The CDR3 here is CASSIARTGSLGEQFF. In DNA form, the CDR3 reads TGTGCCAGCAGCATAGCCAGGACAGGGAGCCTCGGTGAGCAGTTCTTC.

This clonotype was picked up many times. The chain has TRBV29-1 and TRBJ2-1; D is perhaps TRBD1 (6 bases). Trimming shortened V by 0 bases and J by 5 bases, and 17 bases separated the two germline ends. Germline assignment: CDR1 SQVTM and CDR2 ANQGSEA. This CDR3 region has 16 residues. This CDR3 is CSVEDQGRRTNNEQFF. Here the CDR3 DNA reads TGCAGCGTTGAAGATCAGGGGCGGAGGACCAACAATGAGCAGTTCTTC.

About this clonotype: The CDR3 does not end in the conserved phenylalanine or tryptophan, so this is likely a read error. V is TRBV10-1 and J is TRBJ2-2; D is perhaps TRBD2 (5 bases). The CDR3 has 15 residues. Deletions cut 0 bases from V and 0 bases from J, with 5 bases between. Germline V gene data show CDR1 as WNHNN and CDR2 as SYGVQD (reference sequence). CDR3 loop: CASSESSANTGELFP. The CDR3 coding sequence is TGCGCCAGCAGTGAGTCTAGCGCGAACACCGGGGAGCTGTTTCCT.

A remark on this clonotype: Being one base from a much bigger clone, this may be a read error. V is TRBV6-5 and J is TRBJ1-4; no firm D call. The CDR3 consists of 14 residues. The V gene lost 6 bases and the J gene lost 6 bases, with 14 bases spanning the gap. CDR1 and CDR2 (germline): MNHEY, SVGAGI. In DNA form, the CDR3 reads TGTGCCAGCAGCCAAACCCGGGGAGATGAAAAACTGTTTTTT. It translates to CASSQTRGDEKLFF.

With respect to this clonotype: Possible read error: a much larger clone is one base away. This chain connects TRBV5-1 to TRBJ1-2; 8 bases line up with TRBD1. The CDR3 extends over 16 amino acids. Germline V gene data show CDR1 as SGHRS and CDR2 as YFSETQ. This CDR3 is CAGSWGTGPTAFGYTF. CDR3 DNA: TGCGCCGGCAGCTGGGGGACAGGCCCGACCGCCTTTGGCTACACCTTC.

This chain connects TRBV29-1 to TRBJ2-3; 8 nucleotides match TRBD2. CDR1 and CDR2 from the germline V gene are SQVTM and ANQGSEA. The CDR3 runs 13 residues. The CDR3 loop is CSATSGSTDTQYF. CDR3 nucleotide sequence: TGCAGTGCCACTAGCGGTAGCACAGATACGCAGTATTTT.

This clonotype has just a few counts. This CDR3 is CASSPLAGGAYNEQFF. CDR3 sequence (DNA): TGTGCCAGCAGCCCTCTAGCGGGAGGGGCCTACAATGAGCAGTTCTTC. The rearrangement joins TRBV28 to TRBJ2-1; TRBD2 matches 12 bases. Losses at the gene ends were 6 bases for V and 2 bases for J; bases not matched to a gene: 5. Germline V gives CDR1 MDHEN, CDR2 SYDVKM. The CDR3 is made up of 16 amino acids.

In regard to this clonotype: Germline and junction disagree at one end, which may indicate a read error. The V gene is TRBV29-1, the J gene TRBJ2-2; TRBD2 is a possible D gene (5 bases). Germline V gives CDR1 SQVTM, CDR2 ANQGSEA. The CDR3 loop spans 14 amino acids. This CDR3 is CSFVSSLNTGELFF. In DNA, the CDR3 is TGCAGCTTTGTTTCCAGCTTGAACACCGGGGAACTGTTTTTT.

The chain combines TRBV11-2 with TRBJ2-1; D possibly corresponds to TRBD2 (5 bases). Germline values: CDR1 SGHAT, CDR2 FQNNGV. The V gene lost 5 bases and the J gene lost 6 bases, with 14 bases spanning the gap. The CDR3 is 14 amino acids. CDR3 region: CASSLARSFNEQFF. The DNA for the CDR3 is TGTGCCAGCAGCCTAGCCAGGAGTTTCAATGAGCAGTTCTTC.

The genes are TRBV11-2 and TRBJ1-1, with a possible D match to TRBD1 (5 bases). Germline V gene data show CDR1 as SGHAT and CDR2 as FQNNGV. The ends were cut back, 10 bases at V and 6 bases at J, with 21 bases in the middle. CDR3 length: 14 residues. CDR3 in amino acids: CANRFRVTNAEAFF. Here the CDR3 DNA reads TGTGCCAACAGGTTCAGGGTTACAAACGCTGAAGCTTTCTTT. Drawing the rest from reference TRBV11-2 and TRBJ1-1, the complete variable domain is EAGVAQSPRYKIIEKRQSVAFWCNPISGHATLYWYQQILGQGPKLLIQFQNNGVVDDSQLPKDRFSAERLKGVDSTLKIQPAKLEDSAVYLCANRFRVTNAEAFFGQGTRLTVV.

Turning to this clonotype: A much more abundant neighbour one base away suggests this may be a read error. The gene calls are TRBV6-1 and TRBJ1-1; perhaps TRBD1 as D (5 bases). Germline V CDR1 and CDR2: MNHNS, SASEGT. V lost 8 bases and J lost 5, with 12 bases in between. The CDR3 totals 12 residues. The CDR3: CASAGGATEAFF. The CDR3 DNA follows: TGTGCCAGCGCGGGCGGGGCTACTGAAGCTTTCTTT.

This clonotype was picked up a small number of times. It may be a read error: a sequence one base away is much more abundant. The rearrangement uses TRBV6-2 or TRBV6-3 and TRBJ1-2; a weak D match, TRBD1 (6 bases). Germline V gene sequence: CDR1 MNHEY, CDR2 SVGEGT. This CDR3 spans 14 amino acids. CDR3 coding DNA: TGTGCCAACAGTTATGGCAGGGGTAACTATGGCTACACCTTC. Its translation is CANSYGRGNYGYTF.

The V gene is TRBV7-8, the J gene TRBJ2-2; TRBD2 matches at 10 bases. Per germline, CDR1 SGHVS and CDR2 FQNEAQ. V was clipped by 5 bases and J by 9 bases; unmatched bases: 18. The CDR3 spans 18 residues. This CDR3 reads CASSEGTSGIVGIRELFF. In DNA, the CDR3 is TGTGCCAGCAGCGAAGGAACTAGCGGGATCGTAGGGATCAGGGAGCTGTTTTTT.

As concerns this clonotype: One end of the junction fails to match germline, which may point to a read error. The chain's CDR3 is CSVESGDSYKEQFF. CDR3 sequence (DNA): TGCAGCGTTGAATCGGGGGACTCATACAAAGAGCAGTTCTTC. The chain combines TRBV29-1 with TRBJ2-1; TRBD2 might be the D (6 bases). The CDR3 consists of 14 residues. From germline, CDR1 is SQVTM and CDR2 ANQGSEA.

Details on this clonotype: Because the CDR3 is missing its conserved closing phenylalanine or tryptophan, this is likely a read error. This chain joins TRBV29-1 and TRBJ2-2; the match to TRBD2 covers 10 bases. This CDR3 comprises 13 residues. Per germline, CDR1 SQVTM and CDR2 ANQGSEA. The CDR3 DNA reads TGCAGTGTAGGGACTAGCGCCACCGGGGAGCTGTTTTCT. Amino acids: CSVGTSATGELFS.

The gene calls are TRBV28 and TRBJ2-4, with TRBD1 matching over 9 bases. Trimming removed 5 bases from V and 0 bases from J; junction bases left unmatched: 14. Germline values: CDR1 MDHEN, CDR2 SYDVKM. The CDR3 has 19 amino acids. CDR3 coding DNA: TGTGCCAGCAGTCAAGGACAGGGGAGTGGAGTGATAGCCAAAAACATTCAGTACTTC. Translating gives CASSQGQGSGVIAKNIQYF.

The gene calls are TRBV11-2 and TRBJ1-1; D is undetermined. The ends were cut back, 10 bases at V and 2 bases at J, with 11 bases in the middle. CDR3 length: 12 amino acids. CDR1 is SGHAT, CDR2 FQNNGV, per germline. The CDR3 loop reads CANNLDNTEAFF. As DNA, the CDR3 is TGTGCCAACAACTTAGACAACACTGAAGCTTTCTTT. The whole variable domain, filled in from reference TRBV11-2 and TRBJ1-1, reads EAGVAQSPRYKIIEKRQSVAFWCNPISGHATLYWYQQILGQGPKLLIQFQNNGVVDDSQLPKDRFSAERLKGVDSTLKIQPAKLEDSAVYLCANNLDNTEAFFGQGTRLTVV.

This clonotype was seen ten or more times. V usage is TRBV5-1 and J usage is TRBJ1-2, with 9 positions matching TRBD1. Trimming took 0 bases from V and 6 from J; bases not matched to a gene: 0. The germline gives CDR1 SGHRS, CDR2 YFSETQ. The CDR3 spans 13 residues. Written as DNA, the CDR3 is TGCGCCAGCAGCTTGGGGACAGGGGATGGCTACACCTTC. Translated, it gives CASSLGTGDGYTF. Using reference TRBV5-1 and TRBJ1-2 for the parts outside the CDR3, the full variable domain is KAGVTQTPRYLIKTRGQQVTLSCSPISGHRSVSWYQQTPGQGLQFLFEYFSETQRNKGNFPGRFSGRQFSNSRSEMNVSTLELGDSALYLCASSLGTGDGYTFGSGTRLTVV.

Turning to this clonotype: In this CDR3 the conserved last residue, phenylalanine or tryptophan, is missing, so a read error is likely. V is TRBV12-3 or TRBV12-4 and J is TRBJ1-3; TRBD1 matches 8 bases. The CDR3 is 15 residues long. The CDR3 is CVSRPDRVSGNTIYL. DNA for the CDR3: TGTGTCAGCAGGCCGGACAGGGTTTCTGGAAACACCATATATCTT.